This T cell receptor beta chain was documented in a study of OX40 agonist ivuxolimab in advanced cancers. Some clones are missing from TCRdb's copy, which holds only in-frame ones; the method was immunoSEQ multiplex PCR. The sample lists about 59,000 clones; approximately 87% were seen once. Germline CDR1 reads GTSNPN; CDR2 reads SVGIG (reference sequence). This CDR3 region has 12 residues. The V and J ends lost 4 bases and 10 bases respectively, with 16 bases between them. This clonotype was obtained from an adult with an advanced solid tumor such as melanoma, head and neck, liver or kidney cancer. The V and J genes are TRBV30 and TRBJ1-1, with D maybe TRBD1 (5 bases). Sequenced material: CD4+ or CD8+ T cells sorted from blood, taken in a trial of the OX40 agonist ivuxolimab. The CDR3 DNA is TGTGCCTGGAACCGGGGTCCTGGGGGAGCTTTCTTT. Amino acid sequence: CAWNRGPGGAFF.